The sequence of this T cell receptor beta chain was determined in a study of shared T cell receptors in the human thymus. The method was immunoSEQ multiplex PCR; TCRdb's version includes in-frame clones alone and lacks a portion of them. The sample lists roughly 710,000 clones; 80% to 90% were seen once. This sample also appeared in a second study, on human thymus T cells. Per that paper: Thymus tissue for the work was resected from patients undergoing corrective heart surgery. Among thymic and blood repertoires, usage of V and J genes appeared biased. The related literature has documented a marked overlap of thymic repertoires among unrelated individuals.

Source material: thymocytes. The clonotype was recovered from a girl less than two years old with a congenital heart defect.

CDR3 region: CASSQPGLAGEHTQYF. The CDR3 DNA is TGTGCCAGCAGCCAACCGGGACTAGCGGGGGAGCATACGCAGTATTTT. J is TRBJ2-3 and V is TRBV9, with TRBD2 matching over 14 bases. The V gene end was trimmed by 4 bases and the J gene end by 7 bases; junction bases not matched to a gene: 8. The CDR3 is 16 amino acids. Germline CDR1 reads SGDLS; CDR2 reads YYNGEE. The complete variable domain, with remaining parts taken from reference TRBV9 and TRBJ2-3, reads DSGVTQTPKHLITATGQRVTLRCSPRSGDLSVYWYQQSLDQGLQFLIQYYNGEERAKGNILERFSAQQFPDLHSELNLSSLELGDSALYFCASSQPGLAGEHTQYFGPGTRLTVL.